The following is a T cell receptor (beta chain) sequence with its context. In the source study's methods: Estimates of nucleated cell counts were drawn from the amplification of reference gene primers. Sequencing used immunoSEQ multiplex PCR; TCRdb keeps in-frame clones, though not all of them. The DNA was the basis for D and trimming; V, J and clone size are from that table. Altogether 160,000 or so clones are present, around 84% being singletons, with the ten largest covering 0.8% to 1.2%. The junction had 7 bases not matched to a gene; V was cut back by 5 bases and J by 7 bases. Per germline, CDR1 PRHDT and CDR2 FYEKMQ (reference sequence). The CDR3 runs to 14 residues. These data originate in a study of blood T cell repertoires in COVID-19. In the study overall: Italy, Spain and the United States were the sources of the convalescent and acute COVID-19 samples.

The sequenced sample was peripheral blood. V gene TRBV13 combines with J gene TRBJ1-4; 7 bases are a match to TRBD1. The receptor comes from a man in his forties with acute or convalescent COVID-19. The CDR3 loop is CASSETGRSEKLFF. CDR3 nucleotides: TGTGCCAGCAGCGAGACAGGGAGGAGTGAAAAACTGTTTTTT. The full variable domain, its missing parts supplied by reference TRBV13 and TRBJ1-4, is AAGVIQSPRHLIKEKRETATLKCYPIPRHDTVYWYQQGPGQDPQFLISFYEKMQSDKGSIPDRFSAQQFSDYHSELNMSSLELGDSALYFCASSETGRSEKLFFGSGTQLSVL.